The present T cell receptor (beta chain) was sequenced within a study of monozygotic twins with inflammatory bowel disease. Each donor supplied around 2.5 ml of blood. From whole blood, total RNA was isolated without any sorting of T cells. Regarding this clonotype: What it binds is not known.

Study outcomes and limitations: Background noise in patient repertoires may stem from differing immunosuppressive treatments. Distinct T cell subtypes could not be told apart.

TCRdb re-called the 5' RACE reads; every CDR3 protein appears as one record, without DNA. This table holds 110,000 to 150,000 distinct CDR3 sequences. Sequencing used blood. The receptor's source is a human donor with ulcerative colitis or Crohn's disease, or a healthy co-twin of an affected twin (not recorded which).

CDR3 region: CASSPGGLVGVRNTEAFF. This sequence joins TRBV18 and TRBJ1-1. From germline, CDR1 is KGHSH and CDR2 LQKENI. CDR3 length equals 18 residues.